This T cell receptor (beta chain) is drawn from a study of blood T cell repertoires in COVID-19. Study context: Italy, Spain and the United States were the sources of the convalescent and acute COVID-19 samples. The analysed material was cDNA or gDNA that came from T cells, B-cell-depleted T cells, or PBMCs.

This CDR3 spans 16 amino acids. V dropped 2 bases and J dropped 8 bases, with 19 bases sitting between them. CDR1 LNHNV and CDR2 YYDKDF come from the germline V gene (reference sequence). In the authors' workflow: Quantification of nucleated cells was approximated via reference gene primer amplification. TCRdb's copy holds only in-frame clones and misses some; the assay was immunoSEQ multiplex PCR. D and trimming were read from the DNA, whereas the V and J calls and clone size are those reported in that table. The sample lists about 68,000 clones, 86% occurring once. The specimen sequenced was peripheral blood. This TCR was recovered from a woman between 55 and 75 years old with acute or convalescent COVID-19. This chain connects TRBV15 to TRBJ1-3; D gene unclear. CDR3 sequence: CATSRRGAATGDTIYF. CDR3 DNA: TGTGCCACCAGCAGACGTGGTGCAGCTACGGGAGACACCATATATTTT.